A selection of T cell receptor beta chains follows, all from one sample in a study of vaccination and CD4 T cells after COVID-19. A single record per CDR3 protein comes from TCRdb applying MiXCR to the PCR reads. The sample holds over 14,000 distinct CDR3 sequences; roughly half are singletons and the top ten take 13%. Their antigen targets remain unknown. The sample consisted of CD4+ T cells from blood, cultured in vitro. The receptors shown here come from a human donor who had recovered from COVID-19. The CDR3 runs from the conserved cysteine through the conserved F or W. A D gene is named only where the DNA matches it firmly. Some rows have no size entry. The others give once, few or many, or a class for an expanded clone.

D,V,size,J,DNA,CDR3
.,TRBV20-1,.,TRBJ2-3,TGCAGTGCTAGAGATAAGGGATCGTGGGGGAGTTACCTCACAGATACGCAGTATTTT,CSARDKGSWGSYLTDTQYF
TRBD2,TRBV20-1,.,TRBJ2-7,TGCAGTGCTAGAGGGGCCCTGGCAGCGGGAAGCTCCTACGAGCAGTACTTC,CSARGALAAGSSYEQYF
.,TRBV19,.,TRBJ1-2,TGTGCCAGTCGGGACAACTATGGCTACACCTTC,CASRDNYGYTF
.,TRBV7-8,.,TRBJ2-7,TGTGCCAGCAGCTTAGAGGTCTACGAGCAGTACTTC,CASSLEVYEQYF
.,TRBV30,.,TRBJ2-1,TGTGCCTGGAAGTCCACAGCGAACAATGAGCAGTTCTTC,CAWKSTANNEQFF
.,TRBV11-3,.,TRBJ2-7,TGTGCCAGCAGCTTAGAAGGTGATCTTCGCGAGCAGTACTTC,CASSLEGDLREQYF
.,TRBV7-8,few,TRBJ2-1,TGTGCCAGCAGCTCTACAGCGGCGGGTGAGCAGTTCTTC,CASSSTAAGEQFF
TRBD2,TRBV15,.,TRBJ2-5,TGTGCCGTAGGACTAGCGGGGGCCGGGGAGGAGACCCAGTACTTC,CAVGLAGAGEETQYF
TRBD1,TRBV6-2/TRBV6-3,.,TRBJ1-1,TGTGCCAGCAGTTACTGGGGGACAGGGGTCCCTGAAGCTTTCTTT,CASSYWGTGVPEAFF
.,TRBV7-3,.,TRBJ2-1,TGTGCCAGCAGACGGGCCCGACATGATGAGCAGTTCTTC,CASRRARHDEQFF
TRBD2,TRBV20-1,.,TRBJ2-3,TGCAGTGCTAGAGATCCGCGGGGGGCGGGAGTGGATACGCAGTATTTT,CSARDPRGAGVDTQYF
.,TRBV7-2,.,TRBJ2-3,TGTGCCAGCAGTTTCAGACGGGATTCGGATACGCAGTATTTT,CASSFRRDSDTQYF
.,TRBV19,.,TRBJ1-1,TGTGCCAGTAGTCCCAAGACTTGGGTGAACACTGAAGCTTTCTTT,CASSPKTWVNTEAFF
.,TRBV7-2,few,TRBJ2-3,TGTGCCAGCAGCTTGCGACTATCCACAGATACGCAGTATTTT,CASSLRLSTDTQYF
.,TRBV20-1,.,TRBJ2-5,TGCAGTGCTAGAGCCCCTGGGGAGACCCAGTACTTC,CSARAPGETQYF
TRBD1,TRBV28,.,TRBJ1-5,TGTGCCAGCAGTTTTTCAGGGGGACGTCATGAGCCCCAGCATTTT,CASSFSGGRHEPQHF
.,TRBV5-4,few,TRBJ2-3,TGTGCCAGCAGCTTGGAGCGGAACTCGGGGACAGATACGCAGTATTTT,CASSLERNSGTDTQYF
.,TRBV12-3/TRBV12-4,.,TRBJ2-2,TGTGCCAGCAGTTTAGAGACAGCCGCGAACACCGGGGAGCTGTTTTTT,CASSLETAANTGELFF
.,TRBV7-2,few,TRBJ2-3,TGTGCCAGCAGCGTAAGACAGGAAGATACGCAGTATTTT,CASSVRQEDTQYF
TRBD1,TRBV27,.,TRBJ1-5,TGTGCCAGCAGTGCGAAATGGACAGGGGGAAATCAGCCCCAGCATTTT,CASSAKWTGGNQPQHF
.,TRBV27,few,TRBJ2-5,TGTGCCAGCAGTTTTGGGGTCGGCAGGGGAGAGACCCAGTACTTC,CASSFGVGRGETQYF
TRBD2,TRBV20-1,few,TRBJ2-2,TGCAGTGCTAGACAGCGACTAGCGGCGAACACCGGGGAGCTGTTTTTT,CSARQRLAANTGELFF
.,TRBV14,few,TRBJ1-6,TGTGCCAGCAGCCTAAAAGGAAGTGGTAATTCACCCCTCCACTTT,CASSLKGSGNSPLHF
.,TRBV20-1,.,TRBJ1-4,TGCAGTGCTAGCCGGGGTAATGAAAAACTGTTTTTT,CSASRGNEKLFF
TRBD2,TRBV20-1,.,TRBJ2-7,TGCAGTGCTAGCAGACTAGCGGGGCGGGAGCAGTACTTC,CSASRLAGREQYF
TRBD1,TRBV20-1,few,TRBJ2-3,TGCAGTGCTAGAGATCAGGGGGTTGGCACAGATACGCAGTATTTT,CSARDQGVGTDTQYF
TRBD2,TRBV27,few,TRBJ2-2,TGTGCCAGCACCTTGCGGACTAGTCGGGGCACCGGGGAGCTGTTTTTT,CASTLRTSRGTGELFF
.,TRBV6-5,.,TRBJ2-7,TGTGCCAGCAGTTACTCACACAGGGAGCCCTACGAGCAGTACTTC,CASSYSHREPYEQYF
TRBD1,TRBV6-2/TRBV6-3,few,TRBJ1-1,TGTGCCAGCAGTTACCACTCTCCCGGGACAGGAGGAATGAACACTGAAGCTTTCTTT,CASSYHSPGTGGMNTEAFF
TRBD1,TRBV14,.,TRBJ1-1,TGTGCCAGCAGCCACGCAGGGGGCCTACTCCCTTCGCTGAACATGAACACCGAAGCTTTCTTT,CASSHAGGLLPSLNMNTEAFF
TRBD2,TRBV7-9,few,TRBJ2-7,TGTGCCAGCAGCCTTTCGGGACTAGCGGGAGGATCCGAGCAGTACTTC,CASSLSGLAGGSEQYF
TRBD2,TRBV11-2,.,TRBJ2-2,TGTGCCAGCAGAACGGGACTAGCGACCGGGGAGCTGTTTTTT,CASRTGLATGELFF
.,TRBV19,few,TRBJ1-1,TGTGCCAGTAGTCCGGCTCCCGCCCCTGAAGCTTTCTTT,CASSPAPAPEAFF
TRBD1,TRBV6-1,few,TRBJ2-1,TGTGCCAGCAGATCCGGGACAGGGGGCAATGAGCAGTTCTTC,CASRSGTGGNEQFF
.,TRBV7-2,.,TRBJ2-1,TGTGCCAGCAGCCCCGGGACACCGCCGGGCAATGAGCAGTTCTTC,CASSPGTPPGNEQFF
TRBD1,TRBV20-1,.,TRBJ1-1,TGCAGTGCTTTAGACAGGGGGCAAGCTTTCTTT,CSALDRGQAFF
TRBD1,TRBV7-2,.,TRBJ1-2,TGTGCCAGCAGCTCGGCCGGGACAGGGGGCGGCTATGGCTACACCTTC,CASSSAGTGGGYGYTF
TRBD1,TRBV19,.,TRBJ1-1,TGTGCCAGTAGTGTCCCGGGACAGGGAATTGAAGCTTTCTTT,CASSVPGQGIEAFF
TRBD1,TRBV7-6,few,TRBJ2-2,TGTGCCAGCAGCTCCCCGGAAGAAGGGGGCCAAATGAACCCTACCGGGGAGCTGTTTTTT,CASSSPEEGGQMNPTGELFF
.,TRBV4-2,once,TRBJ1-3,TGTGCCAGCAGCCAAATGCAGGGGAGGGGAAACACCATATATTTT,CASSQMQGRGNTIYF
TRBD2,TRBV10-3,few,TRBJ2-7,TGTGCCACCGGCCAACTAGCGGGAGCGAGGGCCTACGAGCAGTACTTC,CATGQLAGARAYEQYF
.,TRBV20-1,.,TRBJ2-2,TGCAGTGCTAGGAGCCTACCGGACCGATCGAACACCGGGGAGCTGTTTTTT,CSARSLPDRSNTGELFF
TRBD1,TRBV5-4,.,TRBJ2-7,TGTGCCAGCAGCTTCCGGGACAGGGGAGCCTACGAGCAGTACTTC,CASSFRDRGAYEQYF
.,TRBV25-1,.,TRBJ1-4,TGTGCCAGCAGTGAATTCTCGACAGTCGCAACTAATGAAAAACTGTTTTTT,CASSEFSTVATNEKLFF
TRBD1,TRBV9,once,TRBJ1-2,TGTGCCAGCAGCCCAGTGGACAGGGGGTTAACCTACACCTTC,CASSPVDRGLTYTF
.,TRBV7-3,.,TRBJ1-1,TGTGCCAGCAGCCCCCCCCAGAGCACTGAAGCTTTCTTT,CASSPPQSTEAFF
.,TRBV24-1,few,TRBJ2-1,TGTGCCACCGCTGAAGGCGGGGCAGGGACGGGACATGAGCAGTTCTTC,CATAEGGAGTGHEQFF
.,TRBV15,once,TRBJ2-7,TGTGCCACCAGCAGAGTCGCCAGTTCCGAGCAGTACTTC,CATSRVASSEQYF